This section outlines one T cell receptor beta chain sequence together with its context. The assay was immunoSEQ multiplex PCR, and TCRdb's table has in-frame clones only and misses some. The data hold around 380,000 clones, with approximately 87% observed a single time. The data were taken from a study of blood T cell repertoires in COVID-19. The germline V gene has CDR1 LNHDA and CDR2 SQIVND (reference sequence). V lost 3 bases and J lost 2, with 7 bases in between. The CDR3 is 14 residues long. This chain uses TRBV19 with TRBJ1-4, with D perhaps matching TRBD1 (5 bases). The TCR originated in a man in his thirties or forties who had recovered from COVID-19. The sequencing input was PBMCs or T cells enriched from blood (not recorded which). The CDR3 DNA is TGTGCCAGTAGTATTTCAGGGACTAATGAAAAACTGTTTTTT. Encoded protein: CASSISGTNEKLFF.